Following are 32 T cell receptor beta chains from one sample sequenced in a study of CD8 T cells in ankylosing spondylitis. TCRdb itself ran the 5' RACE reads through MiXCR, one entry per CDR3 protein. The sample lists fewer than 400,000 distinct CDR3 sequences; about a fifth were seen once. Regarding the study as a whole: In ankylosing spondylitis blood, a motif of roughly 8 highly homologous TCR beta variants appeared characteristic.

Their antigens remain unidentified. The sequenced sample was blood, either unsorted or a sorted T cell fraction (not recorded which). These receptors all stem from a male donor with ankylosing spondylitis.

The table lists this clonotype with a few counts. The CDR3 is CASSLPGQGRSTYGYTF. Here the CDR3 DNA reads TGTGCCAGCAGCTTACCCGGACAGGGTAGATCAACCTATGGCTACACCTTC. This chain joins TRBV7-9 and TRBJ1-2; 8 nucleotides match TRBD1. The CDR3 is made up of 17 amino acids. The V gene end was trimmed by 2 bases and the J gene end by 4 bases; junction bases not matched to a gene: 12. Germline V CDR1 and CDR2: SEHNR, FQNEAQ (reference sequence).

This clonotype came up a few times. V gene TRBV7-3 combines with J gene TRBJ2-1; 10 bases map to TRBD2. CDR3 length: 14 residues. Germline V lookup: CDR1 SGHTA, CDR2 FQGTGA. Trimming at V came to 2 bases and at J to 9 bases, leaving 4 bases not matched to a gene. The chain's CDR3 is CASSLWGLASEQFF. For the CDR3, the DNA is TGTGCCAGCAGCTTATGGGGACTAGCGTCTGAGCAGTTCTTC.

This clonotype has a handful of counts. The gene calls are TRBV7-9 and TRBJ2-1; 8 bases are a match to TRBD2. Germline assignment: CDR1 SEHNR and CDR2 FQNEAQ (reference sequence). The trim removed 4 bases at V and 1 base at J, leaving 9 bases unmatched. The CDR3 has 17 amino acids. The chain's CDR3 is CASSSDVSGDSYNEQFF. Written as DNA, the CDR3 is TGTGCCAGCAGCTCCGACGTTAGCGGGGATTCCTACAATGAGCAGTTCTTC.

V and J are TRBV20-1 and TRBJ2-1; either TRBD1 or TRBD2 may supply D (5 bases each). In germline, CDR1 is DFQATT, CDR2 SNEGSKA (reference sequence). V lost 1 base and J 4 bases, leaving 14 bases between the germline ends. The CDR3 extends over 15 amino acids. Here the CDR3 reads CSARAGTALYNEQFF. The CDR3 DNA sequence: TGCAGTGCTAGAGCAGGGACGGCCCTTTACAATGAGCAGTTCTTC.

Only a few counts were recorded for this clonotype. The chain joins TRBV20-1 to TRBJ2-1; D is perhaps TRBD1 (6 bases). The CDR3 contains 13 residues. Per germline, CDR1 DFQATT and CDR2 SNEGSKA (reference sequence). V lost 5 bases, J lost 7 bases, and 15 bases lay in between. In DNA, the CDR3 is TGCAGTGCTGGTCAGGGGATGGGAAATGAGCAGTTCTTC. It translates to CSAGQGMGNEQFF.

The chain combines TRBV7-8 with TRBJ1-2; 7 positions agree with TRBD1. V trimming: 3 bases; J trimming: 8 bases; junction bases outside the gene matches: 6. Per germline, CDR1 SGHVS and CDR2 FQNEAQ. The CDR3 length is 13 residues. CDR3 coding DNA: TGTGCCAGCAGCTTGAGGAGGGACAGCGGCTACACCTTC. Encoded protein: CASSLRRDSGYTF.

This clonotype was counted only a few times. The chain couples TRBV7-2 to TRBJ1-2; 7 bases are shared with TRBD1. This CDR3 comprises 14 residues. Germline lookup yields CDR1 SGHTA and CDR2 FQGNSA. V lost 5 bases to trimming and J lost 3 bases; unmatched junction nucleotides: 6. The CDR3 is CASSPDRVHYGYTF. The CDR3 DNA sequence: TGTGCCAGCAGCCCCGACAGGGTACACTATGGCTACACCTTC.

This clonotype was seen only a few times. The chain uses TRBV5-1 and TRBJ2-3; D not resolved. Germline loops: CDR1 SGHRS, CDR2 YFSETQ. V shed 5 bases and J shed 5 bases, with 12 bases lying between them. The CDR3 has 13 residues. The CDR3 DNA sequence: TGCGCCAGCAGTCTAAGTCATCAAGATACGCAGTATTTT. Residues: CASSLSHQDTQYF.

The V call is TRBV5-1, the J call TRBJ2-2; no clear D. Germline CDR1 and CDR2: SGHRS and YFSETQ. This CDR3 has 15 residues. With 1 base removed from V and 0 bases from J, the gap between germline ends came to 7 bases. The CDR3 reads CASSLWSTNTGELFF. The CDR3 DNA is TGCGCCAGCAGCTTGTGGTCTACGAACACCGGGGAGCTGTTTTTT.

The sample holds a few counts of this clonotype. The V and J genes are TRBV28 and TRBJ2-5; the match to TRBD2 covers 12 bases. CDR1 is MDHEN, CDR2 SYDVKM, per germline. The trim removed 6 bases at V and 2 bases at J, leaving 7 bases unmatched. The CDR3 consists of 16 residues. CDR3 nucleotide sequence: TGTGCCAGCAGATCGAATCTAGCGGGAGGGCAAGAGACCCAGTACTTC. Translating gives CASRSNLAGGQETQYF. Full variable domain (rest looked up from reference TRBV28 and TRBJ2-5): DVKVTQSSRYLVKRTGEKVFLECVQDMDHENMFWYRQDPGLGLRLIYFSYDVKMKEKGDIPEGYSVSREKKERFSLILESASTNQTSMYLCASRSNLAGGQETQYFGPGTRLLVL.

V and J are TRBV12-3 or TRBV12-4 and TRBJ2-7; D is possibly TRBD1 (6 bases). Between the trimmed V and J ends, which lost 5 bases and 0 bases, there was a span of 17 bases. CDR3 length equals 16 residues. CDR3 amino acids: CASSGQGFNTSYEQYF. The CDR3 DNA reads TGTGCCAGCAGTGGTCAGGGGTTTAACACCTCCTACGAGCAGTACTTC.

The rearrangement links TRBV5-5 to TRBJ2-1; a weak D match, TRBD1 (6 bases). Trimming removed 7 bases at V and 9 bases at J, with 26 bases between. This CDR3 region has 16 residues. Germline V gene sequence: CDR1 SGHKS, CDR2 YYEKEE (reference sequence). The CDR3 DNA is TGTGCCAGCGTAGGGGGTGCCTTAGTTCGGTTAGGTGAGCAGTTCTTC. It translates to CASVGGALVRLGEQFF.

This chain links TRBV20-1 with TRBJ1-5, with 10 bases fitting TRBD1. Germline V CDR1 and CDR2: DFQATT, SNEGSKA (reference sequence). Germline trimming cut 2 bases from V and 5 bases from J; bases unmatched to any gene: 6. There are 15 residues in the CDR3. CDR3 sequence: CSARQTGGYDQPQHF. The CDR3 DNA follows: TGCAGTGCTAGACAGACAGGGGGCTATGATCAGCCCCAGCATTTT.

The chain recombines TRBV7-3 with TRBJ2-1; D possibly corresponds to TRBD2 (5 bases). Germline V gene data show CDR1 as SGHTA and CDR2 as FQGTGA. The CDR3 runs to 22 residues. Deletions cut 5 bases from V and 0 bases from J, with 32 bases between. CDR3 in amino acids: CASSPARVTRASSLSSYNEQFF. The CDR3 DNA sequence: TGTGCCAGCAGCCCCGCCCGAGTAACTCGGGCTAGCAGCTTGAGCTCCTACAATGAGCAGTTCTTC.

In its sample, this clonotype was seen many times. The chain employs TRBV5-1 and TRBJ2-1; 11 bases agree with TRBD2. Per germline, CDR1 SGHRS and CDR2 YFSETQ. V gave up 4 bases and J gave up 1 base; unmatched junction bases: 4. There are 16 residues in the CDR3. In DNA form, the CDR3 reads TGCGCCAGCAGCGCCTTAGCGGGAGGGTCCTACAATGAGCAGTTCTTC. Residues: CASSALAGGSYNEQFF.

The chain couples TRBV24-1 to TRBJ2-3; D possibly uses TRBD1 or TRBD2 (5 bases each). Germline V gene lookup returns CDR1 KGHDR and CDR2 SFDVKD. Trimming took off 3 bases at V and 8 bases at J, with 11 bases between the two ends. This CDR3 spans 13 amino acids. The CDR3, as DNA: TGTGCCACCAGTGATCCGGGACGGGGTACGCAGTATTTT. This sequence encodes CATSDPGRGTQYF.

The chain combines TRBV6-6 with TRBJ2-7; TRBD1 matches 8 bases. The CDR3 covers 13 residues. Germline-derived CDR1 and CDR2 are MNHNY and SVGAGI (reference sequence). J gave up 6 bases and V 0 bases, and 1 base lay outside the gene matches. CDR3 DNA: TGTGCCAGCAGTTACTCCAGGGGGCCCGAGCAGTACTTC. Translation: CASSYSRGPEQYF.

This sequence joins TRBV7-6 and TRBJ2-1; no clear D gene. V dropped 2 bases and J dropped 9 bases, with 8 bases sitting between them. This CDR3 is 12 amino acids long. Germline V gene lookup returns CDR1 SGHVS and CDR2 FNYEAQ. The CDR3 is CASSLSVGEQFF. In DNA, the CDR3 is TGTGCCAGCAGCTTAAGTGTCGGTGAGCAGTTCTTC.

There are a few counts of this clonotype. The chain joins TRBV5-1 to TRBJ2-4; D is undetermined. The CDR3 is made up of 12 amino acids. Germline lookup yields CDR1 SGHRS and CDR2 YFSETQ. Trimming stripped 5 bases from V and 8 bases from J, with 11 bases between. CDR3 protein: CASSGAGDIQYF. The CDR3 nucleotides are TGCGCCAGCAGTGGAGCTGGGGACATTCAGTACTTC.

This rearrangement joins TRBV5-1 to TRBJ2-5; no clear D. Germline lookup yields CDR1 SGHRS and CDR2 YFSETQ. V was clipped by 4 bases and J by 0 bases, with 13 bases between them. The CDR3 extends over 15 amino acids. This CDR3 reads CASSTGDGYQETQYF. CDR3 in DNA: TGCGCCAGCAGCACCGGCGACGGCTACCAAGAGACCCAGTACTTC.

This clonotype has a count of ten or more. J is TRBJ2-1 and V is TRBV6-2 or TRBV6-3; D gene uncertain. V gave up 2 bases and J gave up 5 bases, with 4 bases separating them. The CDR3 runs 12 residues. Germline V lookup: CDR1 MNHEY, CDR2 SVGEGT. The CDR3 region has the DNA TGTGCCAGCAGTTACCGGCACAATGAGCAGTTCTTC. It encodes CASSYRHNEQFF.

A few counts support this clonotype. The rearrangement links TRBV18 to TRBJ2-1; tentative D call: TRBD1 (5 bases). This CDR3 is 15 amino acids long. The V end was cut by 6 bases, the J end by 3 bases, with 15 bases between. In germline, CDR1 is KGHSH, CDR2 LQKENI. CDR3 sequence (DNA): TGTGCCAGCTCGGCTCAGGGAAGGGGCTACAATGAGCAGTTCTTC. This translates into CASSAQGRGYNEQFF.

In its sample, this clonotype was seen a few times. The chain carries TRBV25-1 and TRBJ2-5; TRBD2 aligns across 14 bases. The CDR3 runs 15 residues. Unmatched junction bases numbered 2, after V lost 4 bases and J lost 4 bases. Germline V gene data show CDR1 as MGHDK and CDR2 as SYGVNS. The CDR3: CASSGLAGGGETQYF. Written as DNA, the CDR3 is TGTGCCAGCAGTGGACTAGCGGGAGGGGGAGAGACCCAGTACTTC.

The J gene is TRBJ1-2, the V gene TRBV18; D is unresolved. This CDR3 is 15 amino acids long. The V gene lost 3 bases and the J gene lost 4 bases, with 15 bases spanning the gap. Looked up from germline, CDR1 is KGHSH and CDR2 is LQKENI. The CDR3 spells CASSPAQQRFYGYTF. In DNA form, the CDR3 reads TGTGCCAGCTCACCGGCCCAGCAGCGCTTCTATGGCTACACCTTC.

This chain uses TRBV6-5 with TRBJ1-6; the D is unclear. Trimming stripped 2 bases from V and 7 bases from J, with 12 bases between. The germline gives CDR1 MNHEY, CDR2 SVGAGI. This CDR3 spans 15 amino acids. This chain's CDR3 is CASSYGGRKNSPLHF. The CDR3 DNA follows: TGTGCCAGCAGTTACGGAGGACGGAAAAATTCACCCCTCCACTTT.

The gene calls are TRBV12-3 or TRBV12-4 and TRBJ2-5, with D possibly TRBD1 on 6 matching bases. Between the trimmed V and J ends, which lost 6 bases and 7 bases, there was a span of 15 bases. The CDR3 consists of 13 residues. The DNA of the CDR3 is TGTGCCAGCAGCGAACAGGGCTTAAGGACCCAGTACTTC. Translated, it gives CASSEQGLRTQYF.

This clonotype was counted a few times. The chain employs TRBV4-2 and TRBJ2-7; D is ambiguous. The germline V and J ends were trimmed by 0 bases and 1 base, with 10 bases remaining between them. Germline V gene sequence: CDR1 LGHNA, CDR2 YNFKEQ. The CDR3 has 15 amino acids. In DNA, the CDR3 is TGTGCCAGCAGCCAAGATCTACCTAGATCCTACGAGCAGTACTTC. Translating gives CASSQDLPRSYEQYF.

The genes are TRBV28 and TRBJ1-6; TRBD1 agrees at 11 bases. The CDR3 runs 16 residues. CDR1 is MDHEN and CDR2 is SYDVKM in the germline V gene. The V and J ends lost 2 bases and 5 bases, in that order; junction bases with no gene match: 2. The CDR3 loop is CASSLGTGGNNSPLHF. The CDR3 coding sequence is TGTGCCAGCAGTTTAGGGACAGGGGGAAATAATTCACCCCTCCACTTT.

CDR3 sequence (DNA): TGTGCCAGCTCATGGACTAGCGGGAGCTACAATGAGCAGTTCTTC. Residues: CASSWTSGSYNEQFF. The J gene is TRBJ2-1, the V gene TRBV18, with TRBD2 identical over 13 bases. The germline CDR1 and CDR2 sequences are KGHSH and LQKENI. Trimming took 5 bases from V and 3 from J; bases not matched to a gene: 1. The CDR3 runs to 15 residues.

The rearrangement uses TRBV5-5 and TRBJ2-1; perhaps TRBD1 as D (7 bases). From germline, CDR1 is SGHKS and CDR2 YYEKEE (reference sequence). The V end was cut by 3 bases, the J end by 2 bases, with 12 bases between. The CDR3 runs to 15 residues. CDR3 coding DNA: TGTGCCAGCAGCTCCACAGGGGAGGCCTACAATGAGCAGTTCTTC. This codes for CASSSTGEAYNEQFF.

This clonotype was seen a handful of times. The chain has TRBV10-3 and TRBJ2-7, with TRBD1 identical over 8 bases. The germline CDR1 and CDR2 sequences are ENHRY and SYGVKD. The CDR3 is 14 amino acids. V lost 6 bases and J lost 3; bases outside the gene matches: 7. CDR3 amino acids: CAISRGQDLYEQYF. CDR3 DNA: TGTGCCATCAGCCGGGGACAGGACCTCTACGAGCAGTACTTC.

The chain joins TRBV9 to TRBJ2-7; 8 bases match TRBD1. The trim removed 3 bases at V and 5 bases at J, leaving 7 bases unmatched. This CDR3 comprises 14 residues. Germline CDR1 is SGDLS and CDR2 is YYNGEE. CDR3 bases: TGTGCCAGCAGCGGCGGACAGGGCCCAAACGAGCAGTACTTC. The encoded protein is CASSGGQGPNEQYF.